These 13 T cell receptor beta chains were all obtained from the same sample, sequenced in a study of shared clonotypes between healthy human individuals. The table came from immunoSEQ multiplex PCR; TCRdb's copy has only in-frame clones and leaves some out. The sample consists of around 340,000 clones, about 73% of them appearing once. Sample: memory CD4+ T cells sorted from blood. Described subset: CD45RA-negative fraction. The receptors derive from a man aged 25 to 40 in good health.

The CDR3 loop is CASSSPSGSNEQFF. The CDR3 coding sequence is TGTGCCAGCAGCTCCCCTAGCGGGAGCAATGAGCAGTTCTTC. The chain uses TRBV5-4 and TRBJ2-1, with 10 bases lining up with TRBD2. The CDR3 spans 14 residues. The junction had 3 bases not matched to a gene; V was cut back by 3 bases and J by 6 bases. Germline loops: CDR1 SGHNT, CDR2 YYREEE (reference sequence).

Worth noting for this clone: This CDR3 is also generated by other DNA sequences in the sample. The gene calls are TRBV30 and TRBJ2-5, with TRBD1 matching 7 bases. Per germline, CDR1 GTSNPN and CDR2 SVGIG (reference sequence). This CDR3 is built from 12 residues. V lost 0 bases to trimming and J lost 5 bases; unmatched junction nucleotides: 0. The CDR3 spells CAWSVQGETQYF. CDR3 nucleotide sequence: TGTGCCTGGAGTGTACAGGGGGAGACCCAGTACTTC.

This clone was picked up many times. This chain links TRBV10-1 with TRBJ2-5; a possible D gene is TRBD1 (5 bases). Germline V gives CDR1 WNHNN, CDR2 SYGVQD (reference sequence). The CDR3 totals 13 residues. V lost 0 bases, J lost 7 bases, and 9 bases lay in between. The CDR3, as DNA: TGCGCCAGCAGTGAGTCTCTTACAGGGACCCAGTACTTC. It is translated as CASSESLTGTQYF.

The chain joins TRBV28 to TRBJ2-7, with D uncertain. CDR1 and CDR2 (germline): MDHEN, SYDVKM. The CDR3 is 14 amino acids. With 2 bases removed from V and 5 bases from J, the gap between germline ends came to 13 bases. The CDR3 region has the DNA TGTGCCAGCAGTTTACACGGCCCCAGCAACGAGCAGTACTTC. This sequence encodes CASSLHGPSNEQYF. Drawing the rest from reference TRBV28 and TRBJ2-7, the complete variable domain is DVKVTQSSRYLVKRTGEKVFLECVQDMDHENMFWYRQDPGLGLRLIYFSYDVKMKEKGDIPEGYSVSREKKERFSLILESASTNQTSMYLCASSLHGPSNEQYFGPGTRLTVT.

This clone was observed a few times. The chain joins TRBV19 to TRBJ2-7; TRBD2 might be the D (6 bases). CDR1 LNHDA and CDR2 SQIVND come from the germline V gene (reference sequence). Trimming left V 4 bases short and J 5 bases short, with 18 bases between. The CDR3 is 15 amino acids. This CDR3 is CASSTYPRPGDEQYF. CDR3 DNA: TGTGCCAGTAGTACCTACCCACGGCCGGGGGACGAGCAGTACTTC.

This clone was detected only a few times. V is TRBV7-2 and J is TRBJ2-1; 8 positions agree with TRBD2. This CDR3 is 16 amino acids long. Germline V gene data show CDR1 as SGHTA and CDR2 as FQGNSA. Trimming cost V 1 base and J 6 bases; bases outside gene matches: 8. In nucleotides, the CDR3 is TGTGCCAGCAGCTTAGTTAGCGGGACGACCCCCAATGAGCAGTTCTTC. Amino acids: CASSLVSGTTPNEQFF.

The rearrangement links TRBV5-1 to TRBJ2-1; 8 nucleotides match TRBD1. The CDR3 consists of 14 residues. J lost 6 bases, V lost 4 bases, and 6 bases had no gene match. The germline V gene encodes CDR1 SGHRS and CDR2 YFSETQ. The CDR3 DNA sequence: TGCGCCAGCAGCCCCCTGACAGGGGTCAATGAGCAGTTCTTC. This translates into CASSPLTGVNEQFF.

Many counts were recorded for this clone. This chain uses TRBV7-6 with TRBJ2-7, with 8 bases fitting TRBD1. The germline CDR1 and CDR2 sequences are SGHVS and FNYEAQ. The CDR3 length is 15 residues. After removal of 5 bases from V and 3 bases from J, the junction contained 9 bases not matched to a gene. The CDR3 sequence is CASSRTTGAHYEQYF. CDR3 coding DNA: TGTGCCAGCAGCCGGACGACAGGGGCCCACTACGAGCAGTACTTC.

CDR3 in amino acids: CASSVGTSGSYEQFF. CDR3 DNA: TGTGCCAGCAGTGTCGGGACTAGCGGGAGTTATGAGCAGTTCTTC. V usage is TRBV6-4 and J usage is TRBJ2-1; 14 nucleotides match TRBD2. V lost 4 bases, J lost 8 bases, and 4 bases stayed unmatched. Looked up from germline, CDR1 is MRHNA and CDR2 is SNTAGT. The CDR3 runs 15 residues.

The rearrangement uses TRBV28 and TRBJ1-5; 9 bases agree with TRBD1. The CDR3 loop spans 16 amino acids. Per the germline V gene, CDR1 is MDHEN and CDR2 is SYDVKM. V trimming: 5 bases; J trimming: 7 bases; junction bases outside the gene matches: 12. The CDR3 coding sequence is TGTGCCAGCAGTACTCCACCGGGACAGGGCTTCCAGCCCCAGCATTTT. Residues: CASSTPPGQGFQPQHF. Full variable domain (outside the CDR3, taken from reference TRBV28 and TRBJ1-5): DVKVTQSSRYLVKRTGEKVFLECVQDMDHENMFWYRQDPGLGLRLIYFSYDVKMKEKGDIPEGYSVSREKKERFSLILESASTNQTSMYLCASSTPPGQGFQPQHFGDGTRLSIL.

The chain is built from TRBV9 and TRBJ1-2; D gene unclear. This CDR3 is 12 amino acids long. Trimming took off 0 bases at V and 7 bases at J, with 7 bases between the two ends. The germline V gene encodes CDR1 SGDLS and CDR2 YYNGEE. The CDR3 is CASSVGYGGYTF. The CDR3 DNA reads as TGTGCCAGCAGCGTAGGATATGGTGGCTACACCTTC.

This chain connects TRBV7-6 to TRBJ2-7; no clear D. Trimming shortened V by 3 bases and J by 0 bases, and 6 bases separated the two germline ends. Germline assignment: CDR1 SGHVS and CDR2 FNYEAQ. This CDR3 contains 13 residues. DNA for the CDR3: TGTGCCAGCAGCTTGACGAACTCCTACGAGCAGTACTTC. Its translation: CASSLTNSYEQYF.

The rearrangement uses TRBV5-6 and TRBJ1-4; TRBD1 agrees at 8 bases. Germline CDR1 reads SGHDT; CDR2 reads YYEEEE. The CDR3 runs to 16 residues. V lost 4 bases to trimming and J lost 8 bases; unmatched junction nucleotides: 13. CDR3 DNA sequence: TGTGCCAGCAGCCTTGTCCTTGGACAGGGAGGAGAAAAACTGTTTTTT. Protein product: CASSLVLGQGGEKLFF.